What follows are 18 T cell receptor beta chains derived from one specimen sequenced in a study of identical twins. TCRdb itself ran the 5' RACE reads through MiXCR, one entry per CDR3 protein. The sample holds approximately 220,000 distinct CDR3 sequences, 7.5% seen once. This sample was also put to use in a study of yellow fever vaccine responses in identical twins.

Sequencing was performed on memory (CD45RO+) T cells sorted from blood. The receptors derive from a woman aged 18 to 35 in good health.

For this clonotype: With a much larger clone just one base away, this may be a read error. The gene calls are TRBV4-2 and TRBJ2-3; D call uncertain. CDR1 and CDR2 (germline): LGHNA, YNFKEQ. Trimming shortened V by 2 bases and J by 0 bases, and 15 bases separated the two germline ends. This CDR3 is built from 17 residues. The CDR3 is CASSQKASLSSTDTQYF. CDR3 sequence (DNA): TGTGCCAGCAGCCAAAAAGCCAGTCTGTCAAGCACAGATACGCAGTATTTT.

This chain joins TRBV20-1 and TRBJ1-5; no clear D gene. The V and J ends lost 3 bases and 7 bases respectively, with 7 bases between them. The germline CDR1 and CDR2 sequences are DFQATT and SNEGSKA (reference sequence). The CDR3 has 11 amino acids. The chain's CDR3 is CSARDGQPQHF. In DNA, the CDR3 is TGCAGTGCTAGGGACGGACAGCCCCAGCATTTT.

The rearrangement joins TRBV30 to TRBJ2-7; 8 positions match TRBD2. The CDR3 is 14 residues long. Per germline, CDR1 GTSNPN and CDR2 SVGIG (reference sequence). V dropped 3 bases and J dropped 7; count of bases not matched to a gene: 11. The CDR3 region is CAWSPSGGGQEQYF. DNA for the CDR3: TGTGCCTGGAGCCCCTCGGGGGGGGGGCAAGAGCAGTACTTC.

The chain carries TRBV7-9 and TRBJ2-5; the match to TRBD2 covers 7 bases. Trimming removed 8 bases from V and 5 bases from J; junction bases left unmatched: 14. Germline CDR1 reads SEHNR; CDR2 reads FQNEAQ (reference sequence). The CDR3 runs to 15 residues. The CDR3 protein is CASAVRSGPWETQYF. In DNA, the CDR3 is TGTGCCAGCGCGGTGCGTAGCGGGCCATGGGAGACCCAGTACTTC.

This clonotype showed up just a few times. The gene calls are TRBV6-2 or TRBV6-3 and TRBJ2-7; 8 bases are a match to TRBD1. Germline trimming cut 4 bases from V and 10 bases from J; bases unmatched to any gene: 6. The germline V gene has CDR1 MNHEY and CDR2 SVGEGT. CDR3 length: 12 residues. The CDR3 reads CASSFSGGGQYF. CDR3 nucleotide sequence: TGTGCCAGCAGTTTCTCAGGGGGCGGTCAGTACTTC.

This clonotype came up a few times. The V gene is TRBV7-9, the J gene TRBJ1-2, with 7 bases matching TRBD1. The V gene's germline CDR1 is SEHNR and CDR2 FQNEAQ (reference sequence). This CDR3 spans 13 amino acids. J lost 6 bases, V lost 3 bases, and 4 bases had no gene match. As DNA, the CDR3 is TGTGCCAGCAGCTTCGCAGGGGGGAATGGCTACACCTTC. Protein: CASSFAGGNGYTF.

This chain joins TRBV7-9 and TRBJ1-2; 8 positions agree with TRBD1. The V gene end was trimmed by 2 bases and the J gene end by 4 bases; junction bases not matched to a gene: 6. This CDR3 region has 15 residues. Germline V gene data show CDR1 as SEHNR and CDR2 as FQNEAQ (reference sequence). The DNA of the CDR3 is TGTGCCAGCAGCTTAACGACAGGGGAGAGCTATGGCTACACCTTC. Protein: CASSLTTGESYGYTF. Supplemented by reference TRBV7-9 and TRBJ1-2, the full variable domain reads DTGVSQNPRHKITKRGQNVTFRCDPISEHNRLYWYRQTLGQGPEFLTYFQNEAQLEKSRLLSDRFSAERPKGSFSTLEIQRTEQGDSAMYLCASSLTTGESYGYTFGSGTRLTVV.

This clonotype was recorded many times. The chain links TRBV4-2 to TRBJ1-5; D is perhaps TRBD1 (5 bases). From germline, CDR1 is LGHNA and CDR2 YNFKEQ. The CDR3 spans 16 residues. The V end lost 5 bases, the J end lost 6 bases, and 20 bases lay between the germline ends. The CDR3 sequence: CASSVSGSLGTQPQHF. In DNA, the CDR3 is TGTGCCAGCAGCGTCTCCGGCTCCCTGGGGACTCAGCCCCAGCATTTT.

The CDR3 coding sequence is TGCAGTGCTAGAGTATCAGCGGCCCAAGAGACCCAGTACTTC. This encodes CSARVSAAQETQYF. The chain carries TRBV20-1 and TRBJ2-5; D is possibly TRBD2 (5 bases). Per the germline V gene, CDR1 is DFQATT and CDR2 is SNEGSKA (reference sequence). Trimming shortened V by 1 base and J by 1 base, and 10 bases separated the two germline ends. The CDR3 has 14 amino acids.

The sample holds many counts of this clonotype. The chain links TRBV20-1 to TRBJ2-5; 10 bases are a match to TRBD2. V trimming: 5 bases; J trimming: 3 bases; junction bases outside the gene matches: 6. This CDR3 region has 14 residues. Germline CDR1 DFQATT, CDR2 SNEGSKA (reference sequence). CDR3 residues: CSARSGGPKETQYF. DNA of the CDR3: TGCAGTGCTCGTAGCGGGGGGCCCAAAGAGACCCAGTACTTC.

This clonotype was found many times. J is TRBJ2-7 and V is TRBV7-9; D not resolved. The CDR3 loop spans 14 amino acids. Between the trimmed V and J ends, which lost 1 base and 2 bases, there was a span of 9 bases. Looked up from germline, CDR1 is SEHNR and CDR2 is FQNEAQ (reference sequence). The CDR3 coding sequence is TGTGCCAGCAGCTTAGATACCCAGCCCTACGAGCAGTACTTC. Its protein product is CASSLDTQPYEQYF.

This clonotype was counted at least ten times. The CDR3 reads CASSVAGGAQSGANVLTF. In DNA form, the CDR3 reads TGTGCCAGCAGTGTCGCGGGAGGTGCTCAATCTGGGGCCAACGTCCTGACTTTC. The chain has TRBV28 and TRBJ2-6; 8 nucleotides line up with TRBD2. Germline assignment: CDR1 MDHEN and CDR2 SYDVKM. CDR3 length: 18 residues. Losses at the gene ends were 5 bases for V and 1 base for J; bases not matched to a gene: 10.

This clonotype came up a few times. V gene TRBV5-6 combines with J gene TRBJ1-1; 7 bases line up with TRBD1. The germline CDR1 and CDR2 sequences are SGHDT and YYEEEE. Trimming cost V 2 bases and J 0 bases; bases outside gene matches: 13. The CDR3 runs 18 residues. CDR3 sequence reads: CASSFSHGGTGVNTEAFF. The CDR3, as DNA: TGTGCCAGCAGCTTTAGCCATGGGGGAACAGGGGTGAACACTGAAGCTTTCTTT.

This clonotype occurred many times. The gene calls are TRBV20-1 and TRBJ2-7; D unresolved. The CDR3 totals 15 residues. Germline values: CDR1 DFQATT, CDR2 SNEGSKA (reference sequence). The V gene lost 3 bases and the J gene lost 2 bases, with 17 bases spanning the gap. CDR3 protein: CSASVGGSPTYEQYF. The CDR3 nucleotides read TGCAGTGCTAGCGTTGGCGGCTCCCCAACCTACGAGCAGTACTTC.

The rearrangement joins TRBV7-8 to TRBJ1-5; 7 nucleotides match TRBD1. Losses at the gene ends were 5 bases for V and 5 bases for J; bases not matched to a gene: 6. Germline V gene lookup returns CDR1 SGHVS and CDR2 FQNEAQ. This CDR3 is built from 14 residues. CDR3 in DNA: TGTGCCAGCAGCGCAGGGACAGTGGATCAGCCCCAGCATTTT. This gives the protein CASSAGTVDQPQHF. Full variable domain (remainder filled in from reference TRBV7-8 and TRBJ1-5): GAGVSQSPRYKVAKRGQDVALRCDPISGHVSLFWYQQALGQGPEFLTYFQNEAQLDKSGLPSDRFFAERPEGSVSTLKIQRTQQEDSAVYLCASSAGTVDQPQHFGDGTRLSIL.

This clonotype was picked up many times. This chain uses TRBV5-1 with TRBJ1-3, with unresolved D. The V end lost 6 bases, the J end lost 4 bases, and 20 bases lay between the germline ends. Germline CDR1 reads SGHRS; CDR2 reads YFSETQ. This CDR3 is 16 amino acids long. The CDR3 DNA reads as TGCGCCAGCACCCTCCAAGGTTCGGAGTCCGGAAACACCATATATTTT. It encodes CASTLQGSESGNTIYF.

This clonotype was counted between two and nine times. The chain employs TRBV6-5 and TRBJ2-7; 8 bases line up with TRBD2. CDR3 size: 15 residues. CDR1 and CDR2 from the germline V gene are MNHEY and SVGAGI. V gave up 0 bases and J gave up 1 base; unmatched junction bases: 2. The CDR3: CASSYSAGESYEQYF. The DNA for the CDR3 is TGTGCCAGCAGTTACTCAGCGGGGGAATCCTACGAGCAGTACTTC.

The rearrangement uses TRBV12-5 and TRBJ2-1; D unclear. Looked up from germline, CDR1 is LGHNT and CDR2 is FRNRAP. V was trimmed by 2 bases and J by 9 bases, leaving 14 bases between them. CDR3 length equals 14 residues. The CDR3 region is CASGLSPTAREQFF. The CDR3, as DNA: TGTGCTAGTGGTTTGAGCCCTACGGCGCGTGAGCAGTTCTTC.